This is a list of T cell receptor beta chains from one sample in a study of cytomegalovirus exposure and HLA in healthy donors. Repertoires were generated with immunoSEQ multiplex PCR, while TCRdb's copy carries only in-frame clones and drops some. The sample lists some 190,000 clones, roughly 81% occurring once. What was sequenced was PBMCs. Source of these receptors: a woman in her 30s in good health and CMV-seropositive. Both conserved end residues are part of each CDR3. The D gene is left open where the match is weak. The size entry is marked missing in some rows and otherwise reads once, few, many or a size class.

j_call: TRBJ1-5; clone_size: .; d_call: .; v_call: TRBV4-1; cdr3_nt: TGCGCCAGCAGCCAACACAATCAGCCCCAGCATTTT; cdr3_aa: CASSQHNQPQHF
j_call: TRBJ2-1; clone_size: .; d_call: TRBD1; v_call: TRBV28; cdr3_nt: TGTGCCAGCAGCCCCCAACAGGGGAATGAGCAGTTCTTC; cdr3_aa: CASSPQQGNEQFF
j_call: TRBJ2-3; clone_size: .; d_call: .; v_call: TRBV21-1; cdr3_nt: TGTGCCAGCAGCAAAGACAGGGATGCTACGCAGTATTTT; cdr3_aa: CASSKDRDATQYF
j_call: TRBJ2-2; clone_size: .; d_call: .; v_call: TRBV28; cdr3_nt: TGTGCCAGCAGCCTCACCCACGGCGCGGTGACCCCCGGGGAGCTGTTTTTT; cdr3_aa: CASSLTHGAVTPGELFF
j_call: TRBJ2-3; clone_size: .; d_call: TRBD2; v_call: TRBV5-4; cdr3_nt: TGTGCCAGCAGCTTTACTAGCGGGGGTACGCAGTATTTT; cdr3_aa: CASSFTSGGTQYF
j_call: TRBJ2-2; clone_size: few; d_call: .; v_call: TRBV7-2; cdr3_nt: TGTGCCAGCAGCTTAGTCAGGACCGGGGAGCTGTTTTTT; cdr3_aa: CASSLVRTGELFF
j_call: TRBJ1-1; clone_size: .; d_call: .; v_call: TRBV7-8; cdr3_nt: TGTGCCAGCAGCCTAAACACTGAAGCTTTCTTT; cdr3_aa: CASSLNTEAFF
j_call: TRBJ1-5; clone_size: .; d_call: TRBD1; v_call: TRBV7-9; cdr3_nt: TGTGCCAGCAGTCTAAACAGGGGAGATCAGCCCCAGCATTTT; cdr3_aa: CASSLNRGDQPQHF
j_call: TRBJ1-5; clone_size: .; d_call: .; v_call: TRBV30; cdr3_nt: TGTGCCTGGAGTACAGGGAGCAATCAGCCCCAGCATTTT; cdr3_aa: CAWSTGSNQPQHF
j_call: TRBJ2-5; clone_size: .; d_call: .; v_call: TRBV12-5; cdr3_nt: TGTGCTAGTGGGTTCACCTTAGCGGATCCATTCCAAGAGACCCAGTACTTC; cdr3_aa: CASGFTLADPFQETQYF
j_call: TRBJ1-2; clone_size: .; d_call: .; v_call: TRBV7-9; cdr3_nt: TGTGCCAGCAGCACCACCGGGACACTCTCCTATGGCTACACCTTC; cdr3_aa: CASSTTGTLSYGYTF
j_call: TRBJ1-4; clone_size: .; d_call: .; v_call: TRBV30; cdr3_nt: TGTGCCTGGAGAACAGACAGTTATTATGAAAAACTGTTTTTT; cdr3_aa: CAWRTDSYYEKLFF
j_call: TRBJ1-3; clone_size: .; d_call: .; v_call: TRBV4-2; cdr3_nt: TGTGCCAGCAGCCAAGTAAGCACAGAAGGAAACACCATATATTTT; cdr3_aa: CASSQVSTEGNTIYF
j_call: TRBJ1-2; clone_size: .; d_call: TRBD1; v_call: TRBV9; cdr3_nt: TGTGCCAGCAGCCAGAGGGTAGGGGGCCGTGGCTACACCTTC; cdr3_aa: CASSQRVGGRGYTF
j_call: TRBJ1-1; clone_size: once; d_call: TRBD1; v_call: TRBV4-3; cdr3_nt: TGCGCCAGCAGCCAAGAAGGGACAGGGGGCGTATACGGCACTGAAGCTTTCTTT; cdr3_aa: CASSQEGTGGVYGTEAFF
j_call: TRBJ2-1; clone_size: once; d_call: .; v_call: TRBV5-6; cdr3_nt: TGTGCCAGCAGCTTGGTGCTATTCTTAAACAATGAGCAGTTCTTC; cdr3_aa: CASSLVLFLNNEQFF
j_call: TRBJ2-3; clone_size: .; d_call: TRBD2; v_call: TRBV5-1; cdr3_nt: TGCGCCAGCAGCCCGACTAGCGGGGCCACAGATACGCAGTATTTT; cdr3_aa: CASSPTSGATDTQYF
j_call: TRBJ2-3; clone_size: .; d_call: TRBD1; v_call: TRBV19; cdr3_nt: TGTGCCAGTAGCACGGGACAGTGGACAGATACGCAGTATTTT; cdr3_aa: CASSTGQWTDTQYF
j_call: TRBJ1-6; clone_size: few; d_call: .; v_call: TRBV7-9; cdr3_nt: TGTGCCAGCAGCCCGAGCGCTCCTTATAATTCACCCCTCCACTTT; cdr3_aa: CASSPSAPYNSPLHF
j_call: TRBJ1-6; clone_size: .; d_call: TRBD1; v_call: TRBV5-1; cdr3_nt: TGCGCCAGCAGCTTGAACGGACAGGGAAATTCACCCCTCCACTTT; cdr3_aa: CASSLNGQGNSPLHF
j_call: TRBJ2-3; clone_size: .; d_call: .; v_call: TRBV15; cdr3_nt: TGTGCCACCCTCAGGGAAGATACGCAGTATTTT; cdr3_aa: CATLREDTQYF
j_call: TRBJ2-6; clone_size: once; d_call: .; v_call: TRBV5-1; cdr3_nt: TGCGCCAGCAGCAGTACAGGACCCTCTGGGGCCAACGTCCTGACTTTC; cdr3_aa: CASSSTGPSGANVLTF
j_call: TRBJ1-4; clone_size: .; d_call: TRBD1; v_call: TRBV28; cdr3_nt: TGTGCCAGCAGTCCCCAGGGGGCGGGGGTTCGTGAAAAACTGTTTTTT; cdr3_aa: CASSPQGAGVREKLFF
j_call: TRBJ1-3; clone_size: .; d_call: .; v_call: TRBV30; cdr3_nt: TGTGCCTGGACCACAGGGGGAAACACCATATATTTT; cdr3_aa: CAWTTGGNTIYF
j_call: TRBJ1-2; clone_size: .; d_call: TRBD1; v_call: TRBV6-6; cdr3_nt: TGTGCCAGCAGCTGGGACAGGGCGCGATTTGGCTACACCTTC; cdr3_aa: CASSWDRARFGYTF
j_call: TRBJ1-1; clone_size: .; d_call: .; v_call: TRBV18; cdr3_nt: TGTGCCAGCTCACCCCAGGGGCTACAGAACACTGAAGCTTTCTTT; cdr3_aa: CASSPQGLQNTEAFF
j_call: TRBJ2-1; clone_size: .; d_call: TRBD2; v_call: TRBV7-2; cdr3_nt: TGTGCCAGCAGCACTCGAGGTAGCGGGGGAGAATCCTACAATGAGCAGTTCTTC; cdr3_aa: CASSTRGSGGESYNEQFF
j_call: TRBJ1-2; clone_size: .; d_call: TRBD1; v_call: TRBV6-1; cdr3_nt: TGTGCCAGCAGTGAAGTGGACAGGGGGAGCTATGGCTACACCTTC; cdr3_aa: CASSEVDRGSYGYTF
j_call: TRBJ2-7; clone_size: once; d_call: TRBD1; v_call: TRBV19; cdr3_nt: TGTGCCAGTTCTGGCCGACAGGGAGTCTACGAGCAGTACTTC; cdr3_aa: CASSGRQGVYEQYF
j_call: TRBJ1-1; clone_size: .; d_call: TRBD1; v_call: TRBV12-5; cdr3_nt: TGTGCTAGTGGACCCGGGACAGCGCGAGCTTTCTTT; cdr3_aa: CASGPGTARAFF
j_call: TRBJ1-5; clone_size: .; d_call: .; v_call: TRBV27; cdr3_nt: TGTGCCAGCAGTTTATTCGGGTCGGCGGTCAGCAATCAGCCCCAGCATTTT; cdr3_aa: CASSLFGSAVSNQPQHF
j_call: TRBJ2-3; clone_size: few; d_call: .; v_call: TRBV28; cdr3_nt: TGTGCCAGCAGCGGGAATACGCAGTATTTT; cdr3_aa: CASSGNTQYF
j_call: TRBJ2-3; clone_size: few; d_call: .; v_call: TRBV28; cdr3_nt: TGTGCCAGCACCCCCCCGGGAGCCATAGATACGCAGTATTTT; cdr3_aa: CASTPPGAIDTQYF
j_call: TRBJ2-1; clone_size: few; d_call: TRBD1; v_call: TRBV20-1; cdr3_nt: TGCAGTGGACAGGGGATCGATGAGCAGTTCTTC; cdr3_aa: CSGQGIDEQFF
j_call: TRBJ1-1; clone_size: once; d_call: .; v_call: TRBV29-1; cdr3_nt: TGCAGCGTTAGAGTCCTTAAGAACACTGAAGCTTTCTTT; cdr3_aa: CSVRVLKNTEAFF
j_call: TRBJ1-3; clone_size: .; d_call: TRBD1; v_call: TRBV30; cdr3_nt: TGTGCCCTGACCAGGGGGCCTGGAAACACCATATATTTT; cdr3_aa: CALTRGPGNTIYF
j_call: TRBJ2-7; clone_size: .; d_call: TRBD1; v_call: TRBV6-5; cdr3_nt: TGTGCCAGCAGTTACGCGGACAGGGGCCCTTACGAGCAGTACTTC; cdr3_aa: CASSYADRGPYEQYF
j_call: TRBJ2-1; clone_size: once; d_call: TRBD2; v_call: TRBV18; cdr3_nt: TGTGCCAGCTCACCGGAGCGGGATCGTCCTGAGCAGTTCTTC; cdr3_aa: CASSPERDRPEQFF
j_call: TRBJ1-4; clone_size: .; d_call: .; v_call: TRBV18; cdr3_nt: TGTGCCAGCTCACCGAGTCGGCCGGAGCTTAATGAAAAACTGTTTTTT; cdr3_aa: CASSPSRPELNEKLFF